This TCR beta chain was recorded in a study of T cell responses to AZD1222 COVID-19 vaccine. Worth noting for this clone: Its antigen is unidentified.

Germline V gives CDR1 LNHDA, CDR2 SQIVND (reference sequence). The CDR3 has 12 amino acids. V gave up 5 bases and J gave up 2 bases, with 6 bases separating them. Clones were sequenced by immunoSEQ multiplex PCR, and TCRdb holds only the in-frame ones, with some missing. The sample consists of 100,000 to 150,000 clones, about 86% of them appearing once. Study conclusions and caveats: Spike-wide coverage was observed for vaccine-associated CD4 TCRs, with dominant responses at 160-218 and 743-854. No day 14 peak samples; only post-peak repertoires were characterized. Just a handful of AZD1222 recipients were seropositive at baseline.

The chain recombines TRBV19 with TRBJ1-2; no clear D gene. This clonotype originated in an adult in good health. The sequencing here drew on peripheral blood, taken on day 0 of AZD1222 vaccination. The CDR3 nucleotides read TGTGCCAGTAGTCTGGGGAACTATGGCTACACCTTC. This codes for CASSLGNYGYTF. Combining the CDR3 with reference TRBV19 and TRBJ1-2 gives the whole variable domain DGGITQSPKYLFRKEGQNVTLSCEQNLNHDAMYWYRQDPGQGLRLIYYSQIVNDFQKGDIAEGYSVSREKKESFPLTVTSAQKNPTAFYLCASSLGNYGYTFGSGTRLTVV.